This T cell receptor beta chain appears in the sequencing data of a study of T cell responses to AZD1222 COVID-19 vaccine. General study findings and limits: In a largely white British group with more females than males, clonal diversity was possibly underestimated.

Losses at the gene ends were 1 base for V and 7 bases for J; bases not matched to a gene: 7. The CDR3 contains 15 residues. Germline CDR1 SEHNR, CDR2 FQNEAQ (reference sequence). A single count supports this clone. Antigen unknown. TCRdb's copy holds only in-frame clones and misses some; the assay was immunoSEQ multiplex PCR. The profile shows about 100,000 clones, 70% to 90% of them singletons. The input for sequencing was peripheral blood, taken on day 0 of AZD1222 vaccination. This receptor was obtained from an adult in good health. The V call is TRBV7-9, the J call TRBJ2-3; 8 bases line up with TRBD1. CDR3 bases: TGTGCCAGCAGCTTAGGAGTTCCAGGGGGCCATACGCAGTATTTT. Encoded protein: CASSLGVPGGHTQYF.